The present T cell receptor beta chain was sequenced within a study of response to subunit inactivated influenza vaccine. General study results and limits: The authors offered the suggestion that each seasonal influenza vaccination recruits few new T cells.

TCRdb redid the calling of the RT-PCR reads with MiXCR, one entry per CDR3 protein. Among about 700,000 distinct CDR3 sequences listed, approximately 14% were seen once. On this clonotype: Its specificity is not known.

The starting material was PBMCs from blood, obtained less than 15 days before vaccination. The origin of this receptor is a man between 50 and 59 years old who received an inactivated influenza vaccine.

The CDR3 region is CSAGGSVSNEQFF. CDR3 bases: TGCAGTGCCGGGGGCAGTGTTAGCAATGAGCAGTTCTTC. V and J are TRBV20-1 and TRBJ2-1, with D perhaps being TRBD1 or TRBD2 (6 bases each). CDR3 length equals 13 residues. CDR1 is DFQATT, CDR2 SNEGSKA, per germline (reference sequence). The V end was cut by 6 bases, the J end by 6 bases, with 15 bases between.